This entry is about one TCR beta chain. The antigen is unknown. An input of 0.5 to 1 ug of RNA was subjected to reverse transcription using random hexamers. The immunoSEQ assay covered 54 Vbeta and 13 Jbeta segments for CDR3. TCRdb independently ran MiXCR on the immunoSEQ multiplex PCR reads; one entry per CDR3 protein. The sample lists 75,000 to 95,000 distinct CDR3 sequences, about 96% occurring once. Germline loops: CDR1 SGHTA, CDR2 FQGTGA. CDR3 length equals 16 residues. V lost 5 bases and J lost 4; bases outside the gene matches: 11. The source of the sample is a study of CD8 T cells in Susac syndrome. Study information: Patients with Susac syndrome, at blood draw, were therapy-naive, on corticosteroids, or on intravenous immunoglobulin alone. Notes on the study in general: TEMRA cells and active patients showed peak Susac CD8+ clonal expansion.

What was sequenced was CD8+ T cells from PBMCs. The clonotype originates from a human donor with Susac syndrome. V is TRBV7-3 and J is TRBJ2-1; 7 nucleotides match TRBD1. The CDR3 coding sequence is TGTGCCAGCAGCCCCCAATTGGACAGGATGTACAATGAGCAGTTCTTC. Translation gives CASSPQLDRMYNEQFF.